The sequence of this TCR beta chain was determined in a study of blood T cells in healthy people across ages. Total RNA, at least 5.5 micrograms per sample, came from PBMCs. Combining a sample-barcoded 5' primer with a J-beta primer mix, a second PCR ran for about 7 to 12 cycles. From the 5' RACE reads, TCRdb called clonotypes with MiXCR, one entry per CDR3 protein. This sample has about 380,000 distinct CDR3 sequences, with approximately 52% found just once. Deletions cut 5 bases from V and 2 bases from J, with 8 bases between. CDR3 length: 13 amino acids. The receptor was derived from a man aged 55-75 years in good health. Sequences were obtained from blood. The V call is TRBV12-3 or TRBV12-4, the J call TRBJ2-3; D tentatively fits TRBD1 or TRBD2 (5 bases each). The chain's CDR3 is CASSRDATDTQYF. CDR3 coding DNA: TGTGCCAGCAGTCGGGACGCCACAGATACGCAGTATTTT.